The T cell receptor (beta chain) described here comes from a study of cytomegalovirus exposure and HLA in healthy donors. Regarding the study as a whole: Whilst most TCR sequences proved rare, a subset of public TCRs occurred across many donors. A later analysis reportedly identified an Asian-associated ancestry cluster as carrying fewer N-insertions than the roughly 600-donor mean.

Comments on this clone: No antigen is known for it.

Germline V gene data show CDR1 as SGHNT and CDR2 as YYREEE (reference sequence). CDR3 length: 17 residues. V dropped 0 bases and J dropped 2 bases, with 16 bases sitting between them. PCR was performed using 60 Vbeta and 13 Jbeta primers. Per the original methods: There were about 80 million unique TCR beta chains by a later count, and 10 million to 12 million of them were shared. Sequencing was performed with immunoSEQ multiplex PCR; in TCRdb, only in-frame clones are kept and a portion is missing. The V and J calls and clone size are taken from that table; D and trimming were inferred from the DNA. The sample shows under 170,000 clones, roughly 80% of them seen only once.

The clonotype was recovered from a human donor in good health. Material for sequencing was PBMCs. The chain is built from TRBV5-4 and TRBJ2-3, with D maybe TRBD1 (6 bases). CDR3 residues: CASSLGPRTEHTDTQYF. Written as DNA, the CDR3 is TGTGCCAGCAGCTTGGGACCGAGGACAGAACACACAGATACGCAGTATTTT.